These T cell receptor beta chains were read from a single sample in a study of T cell responses to AZD1222 COVID-19 vaccine. Using immunoSEQ multiplex PCR, the repertoire was profiled, and TCRdb retains in-frame clones only, with some absent. The table includes about 110,000 clones, roughly nine tenths detected once. The specimen was peripheral blood, collected on day 0 of AZD1222 vaccination. The source of these receptors is an adult in good health. Both conserved end residues are part of each CDR3. The order of the fields is J gene, clone size, D gene, V gene, CDR3 protein, CDR3 DNA. D genes are given only for firm matches. Clone size appears in some rows only: once, few, many, or a class for an expanded clone.

j_gene: TRBJ2-5; abundance: .; d_gene: TRBD2; v_gene: TRBV4-1; CDR3aa: CASSQGHSGNQETQYF; CDR3nt: TGCGCCAGCAGCCAAGGGCATAGCGGGAACCAAGAGACCCAGTACTTC
j_gene: TRBJ1-6; abundance: .; d_gene: .; v_gene: TRBV20-1; CDR3aa: CSASVQGNSPLHF; CDR3nt: TGCAGTGCTAGTGTCCAGGGGAATTCACCCCTCCACTTT
j_gene: TRBJ1-1; abundance: .; d_gene: TRBD1; v_gene: TRBV10-3; CDR3aa: CAITSDRGFVTEAFF; CDR3nt: TGTGCAATCACATCAGACAGGGGGTTTGTCACTGAAGCTTTCTTT
j_gene: TRBJ1-1; abundance: .; d_gene: .; v_gene: TRBV18; CDR3aa: CASSPRVIHTEAFF; CDR3nt: TGTGCCAGCTCACCACGGGTCATCCACACTGAAGCTTTCTTT
j_gene: TRBJ1-2; abundance: .; d_gene: .; v_gene: TRBV5-3; CDR3aa: CARSLGTGCYGYTF; CDR3nt: TGTGCCAGAAGCTTGGGGACGGGGTGCTATGGCTACACCTTC
j_gene: TRBJ1-3; abundance: .; d_gene: .; v_gene: TRBV28; CDR3aa: CASQRPGGNTIYF; CDR3nt: TGTGCCAGCCAAAGGCCAGGCGGAAACACCATATATTTT
j_gene: TRBJ1-3; abundance: few; d_gene: TRBD1; v_gene: TRBV2; CDR3aa: CASSDRVLGTVGNTIYF; CDR3nt: TGTGCCAGCAGTGATCGCGTCCTAGGGACAGTTGGAAACACCATATATTTT
j_gene: TRBJ2-5; abundance: .; d_gene: TRBD2; v_gene: TRBV19; CDR3aa: CASSIRASGVETQYF; CDR3nt: TGTGCCAGTAGTATCCGGGCTAGCGGGGTCGAGACCCAGTACTTC
j_gene: TRBJ2-1; abundance: .; d_gene: .; v_gene: TRBV7-2; CDR3aa: CASSYQSNSGWDEQFF; CDR3nt: TGTGCCAGCAGCTACCAGAGCAATTCCGGATGGGATGAGCAGTTCTTC
j_gene: TRBJ2-5; abundance: .; d_gene: .; v_gene: TRBV6-5; CDR3aa: CASSPDSTHQETQYF; CDR3nt: TGTGCCAGCAGTCCCGACAGTACCCACCAAGAGACCCAGTACTTC
j_gene: TRBJ2-7; abundance: .; d_gene: .; v_gene: TRBV2; CDR3aa: CASSVGIRAYEQYF; CDR3nt: TGTGCCAGCAGTGTGGGGATCCGGGCCTACGAGCAGTACTTC
j_gene: TRBJ1-6; abundance: once; d_gene: .; v_gene: TRBV29-1; CDR3aa: CSARLDYNSPLHF; CDR3nt: TGCAGCGCACGGCTGGACTATAATTCACCCCTCCACTTT
j_gene: TRBJ1-2; abundance: .; d_gene: .; v_gene: TRBV6-2/TRBV6-3; CDR3aa: CASSLKVEGYRNYGYTF; CDR3nt: TGTGCCAGCAGTCTGAAGGTTGAGGGCTACCGGAACTATGGCTACACCTTC
j_gene: TRBJ1-5; abundance: once; d_gene: TRBD1; v_gene: TRBV7-6; CDR3aa: CASSLGGQGADQPQHF; CDR3nt: TGTGCCAGCAGCTTAGGGGGTCAGGGGGCCGATCAGCCCCAGCATTTT
j_gene: TRBJ1-5; abundance: .; d_gene: .; v_gene: TRBV19; CDR3aa: CASSDPGLGQPQHF; CDR3nt: TGTGCCAGTAGCGACCCAGGCCTTGGCCAGCCCCAGCATTTT
j_gene: TRBJ2-5; abundance: .; d_gene: TRBD1; v_gene: TRBV9; CDR3aa: CASSVRGTGGQETQYF; CDR3nt: TGTGCCAGCAGCGTTCGAGGGACAGGGGGGCAAGAGACCCAGTACTTC
j_gene: TRBJ2-1; abundance: .; d_gene: .; v_gene: TRBV6-1; CDR3aa: CASSEERSYNEQFF; CDR3nt: TGTGCCAGCAGTGAAGAGCGGTCCTACAATGAGCAGTTCTTC
j_gene: TRBJ1-2; abundance: .; d_gene: .; v_gene: TRBV15; CDR3aa: CATSKLNSYGYTF; CDR3nt: TGTGCCACCAGCAAACTCAATTCCTATGGCTACACCTTC
j_gene: TRBJ2-5; abundance: .; d_gene: .; v_gene: TRBV11-2; CDR3aa: CASSLGVSASSEETQYF; CDR3nt: TGTGCCAGCAGCTTAGGCGTTTCGGCGTCTAGTGAAGAGACCCAGTACTTC
j_gene: TRBJ1-4; abundance: .; d_gene: TRBD1; v_gene: TRBV30; CDR3aa: CAWSGTGGVRGEKLFF; CDR3nt: TGTGCCTGGAGTGGGACAGGGGGCGTACGAGGGGAAAAACTGTTTTTT
j_gene: TRBJ1-5; abundance: .; d_gene: .; v_gene: TRBV4-3; CDR3aa: CASSPQLLGGGLRQPQHF; CDR3nt: TGCGCCAGCAGCCCCCAGCTCCTCGGCGGGGGGTTGAGGCAGCCCCAGCATTTT
j_gene: TRBJ2-1; abundance: .; d_gene: .; v_gene: TRBV18; CDR3aa: CASSPPSVSYNEQFF; CDR3nt: TGTGCCAGCTCACCGCCCAGCGTCTCCTACAATGAGCAGTTCTTC
j_gene: TRBJ2-1; abundance: .; d_gene: .; v_gene: TRBV7-2; CDR3aa: CASRLARLVLGDEQFF; CDR3nt: TGTGCCAGCAGACTCGCGAGGCTAGTACTCGGGGATGAGCAGTTCTTC